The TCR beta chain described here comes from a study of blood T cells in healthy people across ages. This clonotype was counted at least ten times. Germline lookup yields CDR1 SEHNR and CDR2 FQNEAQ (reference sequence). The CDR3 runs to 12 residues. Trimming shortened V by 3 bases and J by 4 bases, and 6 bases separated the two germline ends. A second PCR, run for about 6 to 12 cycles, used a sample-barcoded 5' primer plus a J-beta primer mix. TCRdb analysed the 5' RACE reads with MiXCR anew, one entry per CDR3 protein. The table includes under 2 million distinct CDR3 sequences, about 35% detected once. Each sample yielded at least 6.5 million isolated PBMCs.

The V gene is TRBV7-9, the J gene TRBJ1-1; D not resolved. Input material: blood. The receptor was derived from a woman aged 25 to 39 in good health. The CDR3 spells CASSFSPTEAFF. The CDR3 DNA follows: TGTGCCAGCAGCTTCTCTCCCACTGAAGCTTTCTTT.